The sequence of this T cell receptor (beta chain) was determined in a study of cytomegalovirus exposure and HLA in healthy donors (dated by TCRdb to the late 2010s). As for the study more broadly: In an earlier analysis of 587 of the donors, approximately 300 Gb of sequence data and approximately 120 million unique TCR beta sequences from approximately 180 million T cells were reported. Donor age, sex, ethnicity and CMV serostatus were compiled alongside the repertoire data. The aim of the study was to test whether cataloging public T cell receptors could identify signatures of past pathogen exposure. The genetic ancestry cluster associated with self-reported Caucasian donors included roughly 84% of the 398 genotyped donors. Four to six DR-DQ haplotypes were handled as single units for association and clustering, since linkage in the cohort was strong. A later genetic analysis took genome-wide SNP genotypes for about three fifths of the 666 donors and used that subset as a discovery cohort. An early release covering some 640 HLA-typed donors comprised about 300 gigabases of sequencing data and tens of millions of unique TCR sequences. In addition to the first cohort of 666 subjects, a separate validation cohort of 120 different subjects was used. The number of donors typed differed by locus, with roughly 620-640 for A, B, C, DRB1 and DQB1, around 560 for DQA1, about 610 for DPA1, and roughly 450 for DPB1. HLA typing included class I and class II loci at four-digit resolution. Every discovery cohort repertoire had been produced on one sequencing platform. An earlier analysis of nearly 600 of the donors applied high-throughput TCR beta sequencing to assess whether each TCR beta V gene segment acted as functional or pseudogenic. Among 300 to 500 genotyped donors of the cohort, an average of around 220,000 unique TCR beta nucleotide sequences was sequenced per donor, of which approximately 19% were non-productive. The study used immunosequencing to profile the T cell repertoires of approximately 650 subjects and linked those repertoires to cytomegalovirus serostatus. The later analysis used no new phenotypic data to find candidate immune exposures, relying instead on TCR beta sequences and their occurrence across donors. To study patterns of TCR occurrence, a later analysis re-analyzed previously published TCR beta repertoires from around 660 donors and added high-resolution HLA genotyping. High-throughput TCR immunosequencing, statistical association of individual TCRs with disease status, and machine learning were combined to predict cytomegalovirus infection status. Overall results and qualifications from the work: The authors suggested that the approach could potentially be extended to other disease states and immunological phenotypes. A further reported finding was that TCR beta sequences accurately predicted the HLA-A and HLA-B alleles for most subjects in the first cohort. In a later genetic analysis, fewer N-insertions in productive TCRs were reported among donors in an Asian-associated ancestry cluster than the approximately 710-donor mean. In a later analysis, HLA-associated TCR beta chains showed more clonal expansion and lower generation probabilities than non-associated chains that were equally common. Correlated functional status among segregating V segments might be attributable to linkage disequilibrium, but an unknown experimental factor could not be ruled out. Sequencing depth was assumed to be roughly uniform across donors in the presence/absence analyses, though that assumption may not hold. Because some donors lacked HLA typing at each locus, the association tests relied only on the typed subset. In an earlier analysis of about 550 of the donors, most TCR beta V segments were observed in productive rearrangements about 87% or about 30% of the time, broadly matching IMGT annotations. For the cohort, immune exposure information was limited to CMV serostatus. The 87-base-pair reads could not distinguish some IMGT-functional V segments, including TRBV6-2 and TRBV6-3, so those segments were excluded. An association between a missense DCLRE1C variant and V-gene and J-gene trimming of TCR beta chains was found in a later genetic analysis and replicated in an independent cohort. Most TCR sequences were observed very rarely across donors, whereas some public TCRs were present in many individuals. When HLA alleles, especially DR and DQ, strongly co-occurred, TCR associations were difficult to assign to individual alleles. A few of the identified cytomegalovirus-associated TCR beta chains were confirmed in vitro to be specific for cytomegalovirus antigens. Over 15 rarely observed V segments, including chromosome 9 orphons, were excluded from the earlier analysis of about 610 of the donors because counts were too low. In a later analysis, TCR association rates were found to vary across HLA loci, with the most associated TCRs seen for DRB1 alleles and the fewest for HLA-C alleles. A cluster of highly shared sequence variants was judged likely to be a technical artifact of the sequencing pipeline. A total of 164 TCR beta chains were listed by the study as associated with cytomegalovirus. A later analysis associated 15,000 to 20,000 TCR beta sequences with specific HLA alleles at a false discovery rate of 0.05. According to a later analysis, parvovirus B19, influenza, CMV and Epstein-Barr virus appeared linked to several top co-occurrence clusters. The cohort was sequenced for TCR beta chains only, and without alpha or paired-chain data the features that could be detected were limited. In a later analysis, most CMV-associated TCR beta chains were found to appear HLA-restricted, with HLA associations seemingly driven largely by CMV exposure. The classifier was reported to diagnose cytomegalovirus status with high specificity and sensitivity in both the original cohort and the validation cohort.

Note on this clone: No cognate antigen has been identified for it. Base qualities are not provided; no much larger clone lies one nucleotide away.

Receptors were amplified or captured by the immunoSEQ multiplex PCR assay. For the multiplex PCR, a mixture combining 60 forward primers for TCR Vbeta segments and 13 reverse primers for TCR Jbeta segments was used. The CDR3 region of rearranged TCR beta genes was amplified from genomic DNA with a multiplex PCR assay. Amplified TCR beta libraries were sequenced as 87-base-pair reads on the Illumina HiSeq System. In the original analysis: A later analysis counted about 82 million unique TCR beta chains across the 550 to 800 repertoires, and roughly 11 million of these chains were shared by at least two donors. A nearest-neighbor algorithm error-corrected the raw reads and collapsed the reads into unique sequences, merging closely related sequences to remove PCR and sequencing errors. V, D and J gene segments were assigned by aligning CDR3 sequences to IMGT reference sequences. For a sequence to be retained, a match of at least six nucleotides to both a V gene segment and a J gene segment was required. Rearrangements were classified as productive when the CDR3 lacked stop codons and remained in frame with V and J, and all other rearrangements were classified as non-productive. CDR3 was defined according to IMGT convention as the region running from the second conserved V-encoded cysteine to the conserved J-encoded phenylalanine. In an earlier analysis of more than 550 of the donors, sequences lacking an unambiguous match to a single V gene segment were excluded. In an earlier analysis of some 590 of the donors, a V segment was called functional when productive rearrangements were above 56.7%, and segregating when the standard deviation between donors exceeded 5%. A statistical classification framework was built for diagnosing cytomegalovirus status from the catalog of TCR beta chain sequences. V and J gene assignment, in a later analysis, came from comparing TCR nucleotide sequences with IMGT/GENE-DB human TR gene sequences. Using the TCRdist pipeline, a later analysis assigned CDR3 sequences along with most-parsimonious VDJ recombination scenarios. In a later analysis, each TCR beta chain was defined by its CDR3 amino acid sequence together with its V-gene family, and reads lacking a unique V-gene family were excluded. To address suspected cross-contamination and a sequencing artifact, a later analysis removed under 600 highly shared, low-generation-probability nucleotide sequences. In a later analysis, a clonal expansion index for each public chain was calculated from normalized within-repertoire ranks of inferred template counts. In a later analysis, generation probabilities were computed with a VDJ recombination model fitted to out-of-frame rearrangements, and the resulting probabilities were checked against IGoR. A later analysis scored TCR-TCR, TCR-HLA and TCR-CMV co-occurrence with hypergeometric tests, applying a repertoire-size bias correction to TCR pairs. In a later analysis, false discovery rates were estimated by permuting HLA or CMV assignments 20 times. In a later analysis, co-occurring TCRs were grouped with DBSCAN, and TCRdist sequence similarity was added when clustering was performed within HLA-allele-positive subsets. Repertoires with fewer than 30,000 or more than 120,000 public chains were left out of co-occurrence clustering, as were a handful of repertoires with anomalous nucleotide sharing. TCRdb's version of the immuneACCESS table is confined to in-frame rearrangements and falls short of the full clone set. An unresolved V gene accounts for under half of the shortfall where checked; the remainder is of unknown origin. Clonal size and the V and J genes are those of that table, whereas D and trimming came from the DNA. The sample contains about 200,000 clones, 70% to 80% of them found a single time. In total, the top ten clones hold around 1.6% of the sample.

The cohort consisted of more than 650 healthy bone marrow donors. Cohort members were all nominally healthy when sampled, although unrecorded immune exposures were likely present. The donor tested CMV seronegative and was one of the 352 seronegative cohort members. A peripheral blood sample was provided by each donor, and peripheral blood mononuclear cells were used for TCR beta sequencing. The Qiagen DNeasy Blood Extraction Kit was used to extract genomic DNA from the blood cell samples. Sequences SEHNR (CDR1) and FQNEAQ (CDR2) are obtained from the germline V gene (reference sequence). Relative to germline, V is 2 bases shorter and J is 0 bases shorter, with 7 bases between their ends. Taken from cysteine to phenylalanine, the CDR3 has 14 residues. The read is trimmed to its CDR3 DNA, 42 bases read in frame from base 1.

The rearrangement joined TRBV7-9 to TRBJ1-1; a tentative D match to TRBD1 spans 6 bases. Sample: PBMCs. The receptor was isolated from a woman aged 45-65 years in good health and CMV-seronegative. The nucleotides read TGTGCCAGCAGCTTAAACAGGGTGAACACTGAAGCTTTCTTT. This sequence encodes CASSLNRVNTEAFF. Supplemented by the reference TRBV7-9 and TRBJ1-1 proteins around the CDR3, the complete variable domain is DTGVSQNPRHKITKRGQNVTFRCDPISEHNRLYWYRQTLGQGPEFLTYFQNEAQLEKSRLLSDRFSAERPKGSFSTLEIQRTEQGDSAMYLCASSLNRVNTEAFFGQGTRLTVV.